This T cell receptor (beta chain) was profiled in a study of OX40 agonist ivuxolimab in advanced cancers. Study-wide background: Averaging 60 years in age, with a range of about 23 to 79, the cohort was about 83% male.

In this sample, this clone turned up a few times. The germline V gene has CDR1 MGHDK and CDR2 SYGVNS. The CDR3 is 18 amino acids. V lost 4 bases to trimming and J lost 1 base, with 20 bases between them. Clones were sequenced by immunoSEQ multiplex PCR, and TCRdb holds only the in-frame ones, with some missing. Of some 76,000 clones in the sample, 85% to 95% were seen once. The receptor was isolated from an adult with an advanced solid tumor such as melanoma, head and neck, liver or kidney cancer. The rearrangement uses TRBV25-1 and TRBJ2-1; a weak D match, TRBD1 (5 bases). Material: CD4+ or CD8+ T cells sorted from blood, obtained in a trial of the OX40 agonist ivuxolimab. For the CDR3, the DNA is TGTGCCAGCAGTGGTAGTTTTGAGAGAAAGGGGTCCTACAATGAGCAGTTCTTC. This gives the protein CASSGSFERKGSYNEQFF.